These T cell receptor beta chains were read from a single sample in a study of T cells after yellow fever vaccination. TCRdb redid the calling of the 5' RACE reads with MiXCR, one entry per CDR3 protein. The table records approximately 340,000 distinct CDR3 sequences, 8.7% of them present only once. The specimen comprised PBMCs, sampled on the day of the first yellow fever vaccination. These receptors were taken from a man younger than 30 who received the YFV17D yellow fever vaccine. Both conserved end residues are part of each CDR3. Each record gives: V gene, J gene, CDR3 protein.

TRBV20-1	TRBJ2-1	CSARGGGDGEQFF
TRBV7-2	TRBJ1-2	CASSLGLNGYTF
TRBV19	TRBJ1-2	CASRINRGYTF
TRBV7-9	TRBJ1-5	CASSLWSNQPQHF
TRBV6-4	TRBJ2-1	CASSETGAGYNEQFF
TRBV6-4	TRBJ2-4	CASSLDPGLAGDSGKNIQYF
TRBV7-2	TRBJ2-7	CASSLVGGKSSYEQYF
TRBV7-2	TRBJ1-5	CASSFVEGNQPQHF
TRBV19	TRBJ2-2	CATKWSSGGLGGELFF
TRBV4-3	TRBJ1-4	CASSQEPGAGNEKLFF
TRBV20-1	TRBJ1-3	CSAATGEGDGNTIYF
TRBV4-1	TRBJ1-1	CASSQQERAFF
TRBV29-1	TRBJ1-1	CSARPGVTEAFF
TRBV5-5	TRBJ1-4	CASSLGEQGGKLFF
TRBV5-1	TRBJ2-1	CASSLGAMGQGYNEQFF
TRBV19	TRBJ1-1	CASTTSGGLRTEAFF
TRBV7-6	TRBJ2-1	CASSHRGLAGKGSYNEQFF
TRBV20-1	TRBJ2-7	CSAHSGGLSYEQYF
TRBV6-5	TRBJ2-7	CASSYRWGGQGLYEQYF
TRBV11-2	TRBJ1-3	CASSLEGRGGGNTIYF
TRBV4-3	TRBJ2-2	CASSQDKGGPNTGELFF
TRBV5-1	TRBJ2-1	CASSFEGPLGNEQFF
TRBV10-3	TRBJ2-2	CAISQGQAPGELFF
TRBV20-1	TRBJ1-5	CSASDPQGRSNQPQHF
TRBV12-3/TRBV12-4	TRBJ1-6	CASSVQGILPLHF
TRBV19	TRBJ2-3	CASKGRALTDTQYF
TRBV25-1	TRBJ1-4	CASSGTAINEKLFF
TRBV2	TRBJ2-1	CASLWTSGGAGQFF
TRBV12-3/TRBV12-4	TRBJ2-1	CASTLALAGVNEQFF
TRBV6-1	TRBJ2-5	CASRRTAQETQYF
TRBV20-1	TRBJ2-2	CSARRDRNTGELFF
TRBV12-5	TRBJ1-2	CASGLVFLGQGLYTF
TRBV7-2	TRBJ2-5	CASSPFGTETQYF
TRBV7-9	TRBJ2-2	CASSRSGGDTGELFF
TRBV27	TRBJ2-5	CASRGLEETQYF
TRBV6-2/TRBV6-3	TRBJ2-7	CASSYWDGGAHEQYF
TRBV18	TRBJ1-2	CASHPTGGNNYGYTF
TRBV20-1	TRBJ2-2	CSASYTLGQGGNTGELFF
TRBV4-2	TRBJ2-1	CASSLRDGAGYNEQFF
TRBV6-2/TRBV6-3	TRBJ2-1	CASSYRAYNEQFF
TRBV4-3	TRBJ1-6	CASSQKGQGDSPLHF
TRBV29-1	TRBJ2-5	CSVEGRLVETQYF
TRBV14	TRBJ1-2	CASSQDIGGGGSF
TRBV18	TRBJ2-1	CASSPPPGDNEQFF
TRBV12-3/TRBV12-4	TRBJ2-1	CASSWDFSYNEQFF
TRBV6-2/TRBV6-3	TRBJ1-6	CASSYLGQANSPLHF
TRBV7-6	TRBJ2-2	CASSLSPRYENPENTGELFF
TRBV14	TRBJ1-5	CASSPRGQPQHF
TRBV30	TRBJ1-1	CAWSVKGRANTEAFF
TRBV4-1	TRBJ2-5	CASSQRVKETQYF
TRBV10-3	TRBJ2-5	CAISDAGREETQYF
TRBV2	TRBJ1-1	CASSEGQGYTEAFF
TRBV2	TRBJ2-3	CASSEVLADTQYF
TRBV9	TRBJ1-5	CASSAQGYSNQPQHF
TRBV9	TRBJ2-7	CASSSQFGGSEQYF
TRBV7-9	TRBJ1-6	CASSLDPVSSPLHF
TRBV24-1	TRBJ2-5	CATSDLGGKGRLQETQYF